The 18 T cell receptor beta chains in this list originate from one sample, sequenced in a study of cytomegalovirus exposure and HLA in healthy donors. Researchers ran the PCR with 60 Vbeta and 13 Jbeta primers. Here immunoSEQ multiplex PCR was the method, and the copy in TCRdb shows in-frame clones only, minus some. Among tens of thousands of clones listed, around three quarters were seen once. Sequencing was done on a sample of PBMCs. The source is a man aged 25-45 years in good health and CMV-seropositive.

This clone was seen only once. Written as DNA, the CDR3 is TGTGCCAGCAGTCGGGGTGGCAATCAGCCCCAGCATTTT. The encoded protein is CASSRGGNQPQHF. This sequence joins TRBV25-1 and TRBJ1-5; unclear D gene. The CDR3 length is 13 residues. Germline loops: CDR1 MGHDK, CDR2 SYGVNS. V was shortened by 5 bases and J by 2 bases, with 7 bases between the two germline ends. Full variable domain (rest looked up from reference TRBV25-1 and TRBJ1-5): EADIYQTPRYLVIGTGKKITLECSQTMGHDKMYWYQQDPGMELHLIHYSYGVNSTEKGDLSSESTVSRIRTEHFPLTLESARPSHTSQYLCASSRGGNQPQHFGDGTRLSIL.

The chain employs TRBV7-3 and TRBJ2-5, with a tentative D call TRBD1 (5 bases). CDR3 length: 15 residues. Germline CDR1 reads SGHTA; CDR2 reads FQGTGA. V shed 5 bases and J shed 2 bases, with 15 bases lying between them. This CDR3 is CASSHGQGPQETQYF. CDR3 nucleotides: TGTGCCAGCAGCCACGGGCAGGGCCCACAAGAGACCCAGTACTTC.

This rearrangement joins TRBV10-3 to TRBJ1-1; 8 positions match TRBD1. This CDR3 comprises 17 residues. The trim removed 6 bases at V and 3 bases at J, leaving 15 bases unmatched. Per the germline V gene, CDR1 is ENHRY and CDR2 is SYGVKD. Written as DNA, the CDR3 is TGTGCCATCAGCTACTCCGGGACAGGAGGGGTCTACACTGAAGCTTTCTTT. Protein: CAISYSGTGGVYTEAFF.

The genes are TRBV2 and TRBJ1-4; 9 nucleotides match TRBD1. This CDR3 has 15 amino acids. V lost 3 bases and J lost 7; bases outside the gene matches: 6. CDR1 is SNHLY, CDR2 FYNNEI, per germline. The CDR3 sequence: CASSEEDRGGEKLFF. As DNA, the CDR3 is TGTGCCAGCAGTGAGGAAGACAGGGGGGGTGAAAAACTGTTTTTT.

This chain uses TRBV29-1 with TRBJ2-2; TRBD1 aligns across 7 bases. With 7 bases clipped from V and 9 bases from J, the junction kept 11 bases outside the gene matches. This CDR3 has 13 amino acids. Germline values: CDR1 SQVTM, CDR2 ANQGSEA. The DNA of the CDR3 is TGCAGCGCAACCGGGACAGCCAACCGGGAGCTGTTTTTT. This sequence encodes CSATGTANRELFF.

Written as DNA, the CDR3 is TGTGCCAGCAGGGAGGGACAGGGGTATCAGCCCCAGCATTTT. Protein sequence: CASREGQGYQPQHF. The chain has TRBV27 and TRBJ1-5, with 10 bases aligning to TRBD1. Germline CDR1 is MNHEY and CDR2 is SMNVEV (reference sequence). V trimming: 6 bases; J trimming: 5 bases; junction bases outside the gene matches: 4. This CDR3 contains 14 residues.

The chain is built from TRBV7-9 and TRBJ2-1; D ambiguous. The CDR3 contains 11 residues. The V end lost 7 bases, the J end lost 5 bases, and 6 bases lay between the germline ends. CDR1 and CDR2 (germline): SEHNR, FQNEAQ (reference sequence). The CDR3 region has the DNA TGTGCCAGCAACCCAGACAATGAGCAGTTCTTC. It yields the protein CASNPDNEQFF.

The chain combines TRBV9 with TRBJ2-5; 9 bases map to TRBD2. Germline V gene sequence: CDR1 SGDLS, CDR2 YYNGEE. The CDR3 consists of 14 residues. With 4 bases clipped from V and 3 bases from J, the junction kept 4 bases outside the gene matches. Here the CDR3 DNA reads TGTGCCAGCAGCCCCGGGACTAGCAAAGAGACCCAGTACTTC. Translated: CASSPGTSKETQYF.

The chain has TRBV6-1 and TRBJ1-6; 8 bases align to TRBD1. V lost 8 bases and J lost 10; bases outside the gene matches: 10. CDR1 and CDR2 from the germline V gene are MNHNS and SASEGT. The CDR3 has 14 residues. CDR3 sequence reads: CASETRGHRSPLHF. CDR3 sequence (DNA): TGTGCCAGCGAAACCAGGGGGCATCGGTCACCCCTCCACTTT.

The genes are TRBV27 and TRBJ2-7, with 9 nucleotides matching TRBD1. This CDR3 contains 15 residues. Trimming removed 6 bases from V and 4 bases from J; junction bases left unmatched: 10. CDR1 MNHEY and CDR2 SMNVEV come from the germline V gene (reference sequence). The CDR3, as DNA: TGTGCCAGCAGACGGGGACAGGGAGGGGTATACGAGCAGTACTTC. Protein sequence: CASRRGQGGVYEQYF.

The sample holds one count of this clone. This sequence joins TRBV9 and TRBJ1-6; 7 positions agree with TRBD1. With 2 bases clipped from V and 4 bases from J, the junction kept 3 bases outside the gene matches. Germline V gene data show CDR1 as SGDLS and CDR2 as YYNGEE. The CDR3 is 15 amino acids. CDR3 amino acids: CASSVTGEYNSPLHF. The CDR3 coding sequence is TGTGCCAGCAGCGTTACAGGGGAGTATAATTCACCCCTCCACTTT.

The chain recombines TRBV5-6 with TRBJ2-5; possibly TRBD2 for D (6 bases). V was cut by 0 bases and J by 3 bases, with 12 bases left in between. Germline V gene lookup returns CDR1 SGHDT and CDR2 YYEEEE. The CDR3 contains 15 residues. CDR3 loop: CASSLVLGGEETQYF. CDR3 in DNA: TGTGCCAGCAGCTTGGTTCTTGGCGGGGAAGAGACCCAGTACTTC.

The chain is built from TRBV28 and TRBJ2-7; a weak D match, TRBD1 (6 bases). CDR1 is MDHEN, CDR2 SYDVKM, per germline. This CDR3 comprises 14 residues. The V and J ends lost 6 bases and 4 bases respectively, with 16 bases between them. In DNA form, the CDR3 reads TGTGCCAGCAGCAAAAGTGGCACAGGGTACGAGCAGTACTTC. Translation gives CASSKSGTGYEQYF.

J is TRBJ2-7 and V is TRBV11-2; 10 nucleotides line up with TRBD1. J lost 3 bases, V lost 5 bases, and 4 bases had no gene match. The CDR3 spans 14 residues. Germline CDR1 reads SGHAT; CDR2 reads FQNNGV. CDR3 in DNA: TGTGCCAGCAGCGACGGGACAGGGGACTACGAGCAGTACTTC. This gives the protein CASSDGTGDYEQYF.

This chain uses TRBV9 with TRBJ1-4; weak D call: TRBD1 (5 bases). CDR1 is SGDLS, CDR2 YYNGEE, per germline. CDR3 length equals 14 residues. V was clipped by 3 bases and J by 0 bases, with 6 bases between them. CDR3 nucleotide sequence: TGTGCCAGCAGCGCGACAGCAACTAATGAAAAACTGTTTTTT. It encodes CASSATATNEKLFF.

The chain carries TRBV11-2 and TRBJ1-2, with D possibly TRBD1 on 5 matching bases. The germline V and J ends were trimmed by 5 bases and 2 bases, with 9 bases remaining between them. CDR3 length equals 13 residues. From germline, CDR1 is SGHAT and CDR2 FQNNGV. DNA for the CDR3: TGTGCCAGCAGCCAAGACAGCAACTATGGCTACACCTTC. It codes for CASSQDSNYGYTF. Full variable domain (remainder filled in from reference TRBV11-2 and TRBJ1-2): EAGVAQSPRYKIIEKRQSVAFWCNPISGHATLYWYQQILGQGPKLLIQFQNNGVVDDSQLPKDRFSAERLKGVDSTLKIQPAKLEDSAVYLCASSQDSNYGYTFGSGTRLTVV.

V usage is TRBV7-9 and J usage is TRBJ2-2, with D perhaps matching TRBD1 (5 bases). The CDR3 is 12 residues long. V was pared by 5 bases and J by 4 bases, with 5 bases between. Looked up from germline, CDR1 is SEHNR and CDR2 is FQNEAQ (reference sequence). This CDR3 reads CASSRGTGELFF. The CDR3 DNA sequence: TGTGCCAGCAGCAGGGGCACCGGGGAGCTGTTTTTT.

The table lists this clone with a count of one. The V call is TRBV18, the J call TRBJ2-5, with 8 bases matching TRBD2. V was pared by 4 bases and J by 5 bases, with 6 bases of the junction left unmatched. CDR1 and CDR2 (germline): KGHSH, LQKENI. This CDR3 spans 14 amino acids. The CDR3 protein is CASSLGRAPETQYF. CDR3 nucleotides: TGTGCCAGCTCACTCGGGAGGGCCCCGGAGACCCAGTACTTC.